The clone carrying this T cell receptor beta chain showed up just a few times. This record comes from a study of circulating tumor DNA in untreated peripheral T-cell lymphoma. Trimming removed 6 bases at V and 0 bases at J, with 21 bases between. From germline, CDR1 is LNHDA and CDR2 SQIVND (reference sequence). The CDR3 spans 18 residues. Clones were sequenced by immunoSEQ multiplex PCR, and TCRdb holds only the in-frame ones, with some missing. The sample has about 10,000 clones; around 76% are singletons. Sequencing was carried out using tumor tissue. This receptor was taken from a human donor with peripheral T-cell lymphoma. V is TRBV19 and J is TRBJ1-5; D not resolved. The CDR3 DNA sequence: TGTGCCAGTAGGCTATGGGTTGGATCAGGCTATAGCAATCAGCCCCAGCATTTT. It codes for CASRLWVGSGYSNQPQHF.